A single sample is the source of the 10 T cell receptor beta chains below, sequenced in a study of blood T cell repertoires in COVID-19. Generated by immunoSEQ multiplex PCR, the TCRdb table keeps only in-frame clones and is missing some. The repertoire has roughly 390,000 clones, roughly 86% of them found once; the top ten carry 8% to 13%. Sequencing was carried out using peripheral blood. All receptors come from a woman aged 30 to 39 with COVID-19, enrolled during active disease.

The chain combines TRBV3-1 (or the pseudogene TRBV3-2) with TRBJ2-5, with 9 positions matching TRBD1. The V and J ends lost 4 bases and 2 bases, in that order; junction bases with no gene match: 2. This CDR3 region has 14 residues. The germline gives CDR1 LGHDT, CDR2 YNNKEL (reference sequence). The DNA for the CDR3 is TGTGCCAGCAGCCCGGGACAGGGTCAAGAGACCCAGTACTTC. Encoded protein: CASSPGQGQETQYF.

This sequence joins TRBV13 and TRBJ2-3, with 8 bases matching TRBD2. V was clipped by 5 bases and J by 5 bases; unmatched bases: 9. Germline CDR1 is PRHDT and CDR2 is FYEKMQ (reference sequence). The length of the CDR3 is 15 residues. This chain's CDR3 is CASSPRGGAQDTQYF. CDR3 sequence (DNA): TGTGCCAGCAGCCCCCGGGGGGGTGCGCAAGATACGCAGTATTTT.

The chain combines TRBV19 with TRBJ1-5; D remains unclear. The CDR3 is 14 amino acids. CDR1 is LNHDA and CDR2 is SQIVND in the germline V gene (reference sequence). Between the trimmed V and J ends, which lost 4 bases and 5 bases, there was a span of 12 bases. For the CDR3, the DNA is TGTGCCAGTAGTAACCCTCGGGGTTATCAGCCCCAGCATTTT. It specifies CASSNPRGYQPQHF.

The CDR3 bases are TGTGCCAGCAGCTTGGATCGCCTTGGATTAAAGCGGGATAGCGAGACCCAGTACTTC. Translating it yields CASSLDRLGLKRDSETQYF. This chain joins TRBV5-4 and TRBJ2-5; TRBD2 matches 7 bases. CDR1 is SGHNT and CDR2 is YYREEE in the germline V gene (reference sequence). Trimming removed 0 bases from V and 5 bases from J; junction bases left unmatched: 19. The CDR3 runs 19 residues.

The chain is built from TRBV7-2 and TRBJ2-2; perhaps TRBD2 as D (5 bases). With 1 base removed from V and 5 bases from J, the gap between germline ends came to 20 bases. Germline CDR1 SGHTA, CDR2 FQGNSA. This CDR3 has 18 residues. Written as DNA, the CDR3 is TGTGCCAGCAGCTTAGGCTCGAGGACTCCTCGAGTTACCGGGGAGCTGTTTTTT. It codes for CASSLGSRTPRVTGELFF.

CDR3 residues: CASRSGRSDTGELFF. The CDR3 DNA reads TGTGCCAGTAGAAGCGGGAGATCTGACACCGGGGAGCTGTTTTTT. V usage is TRBV19 and J usage is TRBJ2-2; 8 nucleotides match TRBD2. Germline assignment: CDR1 LNHDA and CDR2 SQIVND (reference sequence). This CDR3 has 15 amino acids. The trim removed 6 bases at V and 3 bases at J, leaving 6 bases unmatched.

This clone has only a few counts. The sample has other DNA sequences that encode this CDR3 too. The chain links TRBV11-3 to TRBJ1-3, with 7 positions matching TRBD1. The CDR3 runs 14 residues. With V trimmed by 5 bases and J by 1 base, 2 bases remained unmatched. Per germline, CDR1 SGHNT and CDR2 YENEEA. The CDR3 is CASSHRGSGNTIYF. For the CDR3, the DNA is TGTGCCAGCAGCCACAGGGGTTCTGGAAACACCATATATTTT.

The chain links TRBV15 to TRBJ2-1; 11 nucleotides line up with TRBD2. The junction had 3 bases not matched to a gene; V was cut back by 3 bases and J by 5 bases. Germline V gene data show CDR1 as LNHNV and CDR2 as YYDKDF (reference sequence). The CDR3 runs 15 residues. CDR3 loop: CATSSLLAGDNEQFF. The CDR3 DNA follows: TGTGCCACCAGCAGCTTACTAGCGGGGGACAATGAGCAGTTCTTC.

This rearrangement joins TRBV30 to TRBJ1-4, with 9 bases that match TRBD1. This CDR3 is built from 14 residues. Germline V gene lookup returns CDR1 GTSNPN and CDR2 SVGIG (reference sequence). J was trimmed by 5 bases and V by 0 bases; bases with no gene match: 1. CDR3 sequence: CAWSVGTGNEKLFF. In DNA, the CDR3 is TGTGCCTGGAGTGTAGGGACAGGGAATGAAAAACTGTTTTTT.

This clone was detected once. This chain connects TRBV6-5 to TRBJ2-1; unclear D gene. V shed 6 bases and J shed 5 bases, with 11 bases lying between them. In germline, CDR1 is MNHEY, CDR2 SVGAGI. This CDR3 region has 13 residues. The CDR3 region has the DNA TGTGCCAGCAGACCCTACCCACACAATGAGCAGTTCTTC. It specifies CASRPYPHNEQFF.